This record covers a single TCR beta chain. Its antigen has not been determined. No much larger clone is present one base from it, and per-base qualities are unavailable. Other nucleotide sequences from this sample produce the same CDR3. The sample comes from a study of T cell responses to AZD1222 COVID-19 vaccine (dated by TCRdb to about 2021). Looking at the study overall: A total of 230 to 250 trial participants underwent TCR sequencing, of whom about 210 received two doses of AZD1222 and roughly 25 received two doses of the MenACWY control vaccine. Enrollment into the trials was organized by age into subgroups of 18-55, 56-69 and 70-plus years, and those subgroups contained roughly 140, 27 and 60 TCR-sequenced participants, respectively. The full study reports these points: Reportedly, close to half of the unique spike-specific TCRs recognized epitopes lying outside the regions that are mutated in the B.1.351 and B.1.1.7 variants. Conclusions about previously exposed vaccinees are limited because only a handful of AZD1222 recipients were SARS-CoV-2 seropositive at baseline. Because no samples from the day 14 peak response were available, repertoires could be characterized only after the peak T cell response. Participants were mostly white British and included more females than males, and it was suggested by the authors that clonal diversity may have been underestimated. A significant rise in spike-specific TCR breadth and depth was observed after two AZD1222 doses relative to day 0 and relative to MenACWY recipients. The vaccine-associated CD4 TCRs covered the entire spike protein, and the dominant responses fell in regions 160-218 and 743-854. The 56-69-year group was small, and its depth increase did not reach significance, likely because of low power.

Read against the paper, the sample's time point label means: baseline before first vaccination. Read against the paper, the sample's treatment or condition label means: meningococcal conjugate vaccine given as trial control. Samples from vaccinated people were obtained from the UK trials COV001 and COV002, which included a single-blind randomized controlled phase 2/3 trial of AZD1222 (ChAdOx1 nCoV-19) in healthy adults. Trial participant PBMC samples were collected at day 0 and day 28 after the second dose for TCRbeta chain sequencing. Trimming takes 4 bases from V and 6 bases from J, and the germline ends sit 13 bases apart. The germline V gene specifies SGHRS as CDR1 and YFSETQ as CDR2. The CDR3 holds 13 amino acids from the cysteine to the phenylalanine. Of all the DNA, just the CDR3 is kept, 39 bases in frame from base 1. The CDR3 regions of human TCRbeta chains were subjected to immunosequencing. Under the source paper's analysis protocol: TCRs in the repertoires were compared against a reference library of SARS-CoV-2-specific TCRs that had been generated with the MIRA antigen-specificity platform. Breadth was defined as the fraction of unique TCRs that were SARS-CoV-2-associated. Depth was defined as the fraction of total T cells that were SARS-CoV-2-associated. Using the MIRA data, every spike-specific TCR was mapped to the spike region that the TCR reacted to and assigned to either a CD4 or a CD8 class. Log10-transformed breadth and depth values were compared by one-way ANOVA with Sidak's multiple comparisons tests. TCRdb holds this immuneACCESS table with in-frame rearrangements only. Some clones are missing; in checked studies, unresolved V genes explain under half, and the rest has no known cause. V, J and clone size are those of that table, while D and trimming were read from the DNA. For this sample there are 150,000 or so clones; around nine tenths appear just once. The ten largest clones add up to approximately 2.9% of the sample.

The source material was peripheral blood, sampled on day 0 of MenACWY control vaccination. The source of this sequence is an adult in good health. The chain links TRBV5-1 with TRBJ1-2; the D gene is perhaps TRBD1, from 5 matching bases. The nucleotides are TGCGCCAGCAGCCTATCCGACAGAAATGGCTACACCTTC. Its amino acids are CASSLSDRNGYTF.